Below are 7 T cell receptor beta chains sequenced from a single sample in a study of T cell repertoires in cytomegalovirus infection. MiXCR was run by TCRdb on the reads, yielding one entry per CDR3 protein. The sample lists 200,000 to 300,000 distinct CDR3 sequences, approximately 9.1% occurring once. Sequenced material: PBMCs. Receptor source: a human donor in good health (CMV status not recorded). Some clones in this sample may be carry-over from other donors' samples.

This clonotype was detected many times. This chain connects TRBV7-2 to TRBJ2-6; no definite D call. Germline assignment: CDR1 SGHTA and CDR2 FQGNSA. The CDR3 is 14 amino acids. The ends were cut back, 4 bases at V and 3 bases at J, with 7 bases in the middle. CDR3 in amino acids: CASSSTVGANVLTF. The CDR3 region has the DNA TGTGCCAGCAGCTCTACAGTTGGGGCCAACGTCCTGACTTTC.

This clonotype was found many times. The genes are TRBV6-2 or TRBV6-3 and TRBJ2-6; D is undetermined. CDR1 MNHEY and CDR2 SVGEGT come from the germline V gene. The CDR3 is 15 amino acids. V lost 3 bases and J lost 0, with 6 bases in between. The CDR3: CASSYGRSGANVLTF. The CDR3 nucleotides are TGTGCCAGCAGTTATGGGCGCTCTGGGGCCAACGTCCTGACTTTC.

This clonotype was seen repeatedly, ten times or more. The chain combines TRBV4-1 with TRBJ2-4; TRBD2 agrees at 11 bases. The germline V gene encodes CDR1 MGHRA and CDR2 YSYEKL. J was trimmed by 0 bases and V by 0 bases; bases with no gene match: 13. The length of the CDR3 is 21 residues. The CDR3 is CASSQDGSGTSGGGAKNIQYF. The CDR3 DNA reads TGCGCCAGCAGCCAAGACGGCTCCGGGACTAGCGGAGGGGGAGCCAAAAACATTCAGTACTTC.

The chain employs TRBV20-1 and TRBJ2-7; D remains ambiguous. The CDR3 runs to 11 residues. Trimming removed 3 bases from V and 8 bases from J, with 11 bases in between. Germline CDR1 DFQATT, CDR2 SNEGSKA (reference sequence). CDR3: CSASHRSQQYF. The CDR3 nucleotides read TGCAGTGCTAGTCACCGGAGCCAGCAGTACTTC.

This CDR3 reads CASSIRAPNEQFF. The DNA for the CDR3 is TGTGCCAGTAGTATACGGGCCCCGAATGAGCAGTTCTTC. The genes are TRBV19 and TRBJ2-1; D gene uncertain. Germline V gene lookup returns CDR1 LNHDA and CDR2 SQIVND (reference sequence). The V gene lost 2 bases and the J gene lost 7 bases, with 9 bases spanning the gap. The CDR3 extends over 13 amino acids.

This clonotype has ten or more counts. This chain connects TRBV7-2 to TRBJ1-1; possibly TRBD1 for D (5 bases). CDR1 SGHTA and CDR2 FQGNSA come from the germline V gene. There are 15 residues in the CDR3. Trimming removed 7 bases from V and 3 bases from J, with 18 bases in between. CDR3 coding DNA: TGTGCCAGCATCAATTGGGAGGGGTCGGACACTGAAGCTTTCTTT. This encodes CASINWEGSDTEAFF.

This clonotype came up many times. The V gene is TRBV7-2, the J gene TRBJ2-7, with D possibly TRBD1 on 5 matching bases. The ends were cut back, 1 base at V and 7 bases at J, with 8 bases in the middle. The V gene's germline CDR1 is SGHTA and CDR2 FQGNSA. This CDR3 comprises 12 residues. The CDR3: CASSLGQQEQYF. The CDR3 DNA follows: TGTGCCAGCAGCTTAGGACAGCAAGAGCAGTACTTC.